The present entry profiles one T cell receptor beta chain with its context. Per the authors' pipeline: From reference gene primer amplification, estimates of nucleated cell counts were derived. Libraries were prepared by immunoSEQ multiplex PCR; TCRdb keeps only in-frame clonotypes and omits some of them. V and J calls plus clone size are reproduced from that table; the DNA served to infer D and trimming. The sample consists of 150,000 to 160,000 clones, 75% to 95% of them appearing once. These data are taken from a study of blood T cell repertoires in COVID-19. Study-level background: Collection of acute and convalescent COVID-19 samples took place in the United States, Italy and Spain. PBMCs, B-cell-depleted T cells, or T cells provided the cDNA or gDNA that made up the material.

Germline values: CDR1 MGHRA, CDR2 YSYEKL. The V end lost 3 bases, the J end lost 4 bases, and 9 bases lay between the germline ends. CDR3 length equals 13 residues. Sequencing was performed on peripheral blood. This clonotype was obtained from a man aged 50-59 years with acute or convalescent COVID-19. V is TRBV4-1 and J is TRBJ1-2, with D possibly being TRBD1 (6 bases). The CDR3, as DNA: TGCGCCAGCAGCCAGACAGGCTCCTATGGCTACACCTTC. As protein: CASSQTGSYGYTF.